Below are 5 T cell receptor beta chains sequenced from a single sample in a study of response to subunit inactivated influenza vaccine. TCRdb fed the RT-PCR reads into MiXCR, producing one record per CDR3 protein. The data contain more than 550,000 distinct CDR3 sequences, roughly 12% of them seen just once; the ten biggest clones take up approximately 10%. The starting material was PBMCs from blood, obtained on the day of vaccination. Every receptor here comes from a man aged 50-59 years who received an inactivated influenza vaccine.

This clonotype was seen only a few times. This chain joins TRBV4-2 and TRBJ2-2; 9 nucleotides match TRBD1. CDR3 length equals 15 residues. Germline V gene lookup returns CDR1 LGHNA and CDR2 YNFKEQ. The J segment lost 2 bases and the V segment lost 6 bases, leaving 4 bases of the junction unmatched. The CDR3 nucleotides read TGTGCCAGCAGGCACAGGGGGCAAAACACCGGGGAGCTGTTTTTT. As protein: CASRHRGQNTGELFF.

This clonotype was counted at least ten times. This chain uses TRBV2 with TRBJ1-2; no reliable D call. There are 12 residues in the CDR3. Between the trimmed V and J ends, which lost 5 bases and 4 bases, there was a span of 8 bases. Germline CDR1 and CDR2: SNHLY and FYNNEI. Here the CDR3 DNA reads TGTGCCAGCAGTCCTGTCGGCTATGGCTACACCTTC. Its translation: CASSPVGYGYTF.

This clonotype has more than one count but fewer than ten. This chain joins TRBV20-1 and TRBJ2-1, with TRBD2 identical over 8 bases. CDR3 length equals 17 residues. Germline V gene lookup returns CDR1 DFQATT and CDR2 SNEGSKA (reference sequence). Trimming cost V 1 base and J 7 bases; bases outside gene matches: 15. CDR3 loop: CSARVPQVAGSSNEQFF. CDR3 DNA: TGCAGTGCTAGAGTCCCACAGGTAGCGGGGTCTTCGAATGAGCAGTTCTTC.

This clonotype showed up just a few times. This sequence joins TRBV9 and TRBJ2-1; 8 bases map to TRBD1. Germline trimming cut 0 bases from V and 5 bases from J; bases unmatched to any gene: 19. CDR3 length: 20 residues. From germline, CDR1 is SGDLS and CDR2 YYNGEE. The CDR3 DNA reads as TGTGCCAGCAGCGTAGGTCCCTCTCAGGGGGCGTTGATTCCCAACAATGAGCAGTTCTTC. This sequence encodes CASSVGPSQGALIPNNEQFF.

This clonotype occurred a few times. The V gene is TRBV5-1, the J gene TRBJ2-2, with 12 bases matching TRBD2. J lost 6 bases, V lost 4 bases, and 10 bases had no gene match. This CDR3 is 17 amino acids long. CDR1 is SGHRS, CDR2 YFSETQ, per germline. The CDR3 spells CASSPLPGLAGSGELFF. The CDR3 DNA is TGCGCCAGCAGCCCGCTACCGGGACTAGCGGGTTCCGGGGAGCTGTTTTTT.